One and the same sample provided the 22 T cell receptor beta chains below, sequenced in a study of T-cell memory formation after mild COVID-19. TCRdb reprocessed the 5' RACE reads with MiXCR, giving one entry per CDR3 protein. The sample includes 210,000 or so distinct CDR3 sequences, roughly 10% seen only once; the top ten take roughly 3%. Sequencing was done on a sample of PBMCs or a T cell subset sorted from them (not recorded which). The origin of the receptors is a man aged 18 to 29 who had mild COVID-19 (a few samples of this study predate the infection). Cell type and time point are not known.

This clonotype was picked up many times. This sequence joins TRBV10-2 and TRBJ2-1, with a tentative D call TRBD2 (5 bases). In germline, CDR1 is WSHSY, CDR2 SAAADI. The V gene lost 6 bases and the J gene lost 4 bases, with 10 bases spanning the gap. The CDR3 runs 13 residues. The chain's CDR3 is CASRTGMYNEQFF. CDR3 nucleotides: TGCGCCAGCAGGACCGGGATGTACAATGAGCAGTTCTTC.

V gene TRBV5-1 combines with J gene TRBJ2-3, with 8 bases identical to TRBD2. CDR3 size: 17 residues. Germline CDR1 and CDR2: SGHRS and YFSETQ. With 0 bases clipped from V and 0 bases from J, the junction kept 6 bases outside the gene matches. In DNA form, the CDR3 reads TGCGCCAGCAGCTTGGGGCTAGCGGGTACTAGCACAGATACGCAGTATTTT. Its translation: CASSLGLAGTSTDTQYF.

This CDR3 reads CASSSSYGARGETQYF. The CDR3 nucleotides are TGTGCCAGCAGCTCAAGTTACGGGGCGAGGGGAGAGACCCAGTACTTC. The V and J genes are TRBV7-9 and TRBJ2-5; D may be TRBD1 or TRBD2 (5 bases each). CDR1 is SEHNR, CDR2 FQNEAQ, per germline (reference sequence). CDR3 size: 16 residues. The V end was cut by 4 bases, the J end by 4 bases, with 19 bases between.

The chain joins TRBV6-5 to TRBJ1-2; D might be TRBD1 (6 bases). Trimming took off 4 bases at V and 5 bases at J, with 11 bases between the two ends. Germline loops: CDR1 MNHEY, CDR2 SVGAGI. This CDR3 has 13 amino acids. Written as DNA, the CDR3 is TGTGCCAGCAGTTTTGACAGGAGTTATGGCTACACCTTC. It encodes CASSFDRSYGYTF.

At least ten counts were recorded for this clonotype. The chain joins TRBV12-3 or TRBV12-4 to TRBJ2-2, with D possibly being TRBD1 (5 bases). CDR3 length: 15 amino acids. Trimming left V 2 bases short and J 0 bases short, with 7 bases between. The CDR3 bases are TGTGCCAGCAGTTTACAGGGTACGAACACCGGGGAGCTGTTTTTT. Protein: CASSLQGTNTGELFF.

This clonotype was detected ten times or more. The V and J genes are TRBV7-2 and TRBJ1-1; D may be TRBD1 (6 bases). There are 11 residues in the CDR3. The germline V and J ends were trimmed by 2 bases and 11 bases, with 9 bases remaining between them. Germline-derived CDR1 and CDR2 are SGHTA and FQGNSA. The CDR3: CASSLRGAAFF. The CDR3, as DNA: TGTGCCAGCAGCTTACGGGGGGCCGCTTTCTTT. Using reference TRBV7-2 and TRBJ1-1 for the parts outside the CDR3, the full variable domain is GAGVSQSPSNKVTEKGKDVELRCDPISGHTALYWYRQSLGQGLEFLIYFQGNSAPDKSGLPSDRFSAERTGGSVSTLTIQRTQQEDSAVYLCASSLRGAAFFGQGTRLTVV.

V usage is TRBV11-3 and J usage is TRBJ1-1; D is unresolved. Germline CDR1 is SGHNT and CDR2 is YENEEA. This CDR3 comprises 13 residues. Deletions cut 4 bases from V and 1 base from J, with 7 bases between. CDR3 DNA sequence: TGTGCCAGCAGCTCAGACTCGAACACTGAAGCTTTCTTT. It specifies CASSSDSNTEAFF.

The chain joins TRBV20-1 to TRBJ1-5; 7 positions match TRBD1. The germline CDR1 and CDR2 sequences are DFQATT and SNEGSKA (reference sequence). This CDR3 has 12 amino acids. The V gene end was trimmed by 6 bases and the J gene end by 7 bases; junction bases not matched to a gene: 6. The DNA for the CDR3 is TGCAGTGCATCTGACAGGGAACAGCCCCAGCATTTT. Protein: CSASDREQPQHF.

CDR3 sequence: CASSLLQGAAYGYTF. The CDR3, as DNA: TGCGCCAGCAGCTTGCTACAGGGGGCTGCCTATGGCTACACCTTC. The rearrangement links TRBV5-1 to TRBJ1-2; 9 positions match TRBD1. The CDR3 is 15 amino acids. The trim removed 1 base at V and 4 bases at J, leaving 5 bases unmatched. Germline values: CDR1 SGHRS, CDR2 YFSETQ.

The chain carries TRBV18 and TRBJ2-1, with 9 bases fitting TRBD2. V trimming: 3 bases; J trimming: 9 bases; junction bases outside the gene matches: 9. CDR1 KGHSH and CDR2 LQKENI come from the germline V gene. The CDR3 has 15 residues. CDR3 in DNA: TGTGCCAGCTCACCGTTGCGGGGGGGCTCCTCTGAGCAGTTCTTC. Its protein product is CASSPLRGGSSEQFF.

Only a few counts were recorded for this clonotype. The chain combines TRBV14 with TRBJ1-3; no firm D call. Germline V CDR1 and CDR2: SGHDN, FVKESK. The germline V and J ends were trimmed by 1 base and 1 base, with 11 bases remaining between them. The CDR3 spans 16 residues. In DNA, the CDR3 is TGTGCCAGCAGCCAAGGGGGAGCGCTTTCTGGAAACACCATATATTTT. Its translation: CASSQGGALSGNTIYF.

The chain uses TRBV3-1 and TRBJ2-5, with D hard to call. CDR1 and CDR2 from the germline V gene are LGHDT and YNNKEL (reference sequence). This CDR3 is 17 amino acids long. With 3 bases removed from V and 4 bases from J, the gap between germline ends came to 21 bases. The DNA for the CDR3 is TGTGCCAGCAGCCACACCCTATATTCAGAGAATCGAGAGACCCAGTACTTC. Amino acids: CASSHTLYSENRETQYF.

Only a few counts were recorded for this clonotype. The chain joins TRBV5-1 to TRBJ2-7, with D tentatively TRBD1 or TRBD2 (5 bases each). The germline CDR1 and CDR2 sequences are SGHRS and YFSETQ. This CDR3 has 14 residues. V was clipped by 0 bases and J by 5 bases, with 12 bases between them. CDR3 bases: TGCGCCAGCAGCTTGGTGGCAGGGAGCAACGAGCAGTACTTC. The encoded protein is CASSLVAGSNEQYF. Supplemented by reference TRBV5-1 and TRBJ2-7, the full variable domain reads KAGVTQTPRYLIKTRGQQVTLSCSPISGHRSVSWYQQTPGQGLQFLFEYFSETQRNKGNFPGRFSGRQFSNSRSEMNVSTLELGDSALYLCASSLVAGSNEQYFGPGTRLTVT.

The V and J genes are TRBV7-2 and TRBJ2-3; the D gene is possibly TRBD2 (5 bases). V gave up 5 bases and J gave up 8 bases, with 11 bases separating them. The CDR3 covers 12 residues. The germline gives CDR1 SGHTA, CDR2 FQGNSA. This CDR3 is CASSPQRATQYF. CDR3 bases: TGTGCCAGCAGCCCCCAGAGGGCTACGCAGTATTTT.

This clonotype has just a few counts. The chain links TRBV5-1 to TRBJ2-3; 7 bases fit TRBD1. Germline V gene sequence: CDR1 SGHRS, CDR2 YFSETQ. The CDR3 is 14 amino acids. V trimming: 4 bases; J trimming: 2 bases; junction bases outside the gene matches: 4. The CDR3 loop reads CASSAGTATDTQYF. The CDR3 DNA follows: TGCGCCAGCAGCGCCGGGACAGCCACAGATACGCAGTATTTT.

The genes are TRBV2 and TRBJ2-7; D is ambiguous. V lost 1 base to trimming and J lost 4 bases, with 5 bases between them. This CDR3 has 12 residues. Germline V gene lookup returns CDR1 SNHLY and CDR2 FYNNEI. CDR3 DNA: TGTGCCAGCAGTGAAGTCAGTTACGAGCAGTACGTC. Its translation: CASSEVSYEQYV.

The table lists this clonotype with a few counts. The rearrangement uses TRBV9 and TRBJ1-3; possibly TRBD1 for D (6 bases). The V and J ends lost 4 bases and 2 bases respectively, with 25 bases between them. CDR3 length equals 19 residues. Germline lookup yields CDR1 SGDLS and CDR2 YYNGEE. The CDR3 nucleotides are TGTGCCAGCAGCTCTTCCCCCATACAGGGCGGAAGGGCTGGAAACACCATATATTTT. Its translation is CASSSSPIQGGRAGNTIYF.

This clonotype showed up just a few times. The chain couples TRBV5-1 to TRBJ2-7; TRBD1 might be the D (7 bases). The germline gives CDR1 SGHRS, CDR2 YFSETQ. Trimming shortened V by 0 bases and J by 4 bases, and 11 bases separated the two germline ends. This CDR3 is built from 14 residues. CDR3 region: CASSLGGTEYEQYV. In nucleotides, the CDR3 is TGCGCCAGCAGCTTGGGCGGGACAGAGTACGAGCAGTACGTC.

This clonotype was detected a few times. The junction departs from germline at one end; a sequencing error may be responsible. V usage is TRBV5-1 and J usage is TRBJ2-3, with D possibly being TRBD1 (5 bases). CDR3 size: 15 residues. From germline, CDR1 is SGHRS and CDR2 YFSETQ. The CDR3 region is CACSPGHPSTDTQYF. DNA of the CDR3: TGCGCCTGCAGCCCCGGACATCCCAGCACAGATACGCAGTATTTT. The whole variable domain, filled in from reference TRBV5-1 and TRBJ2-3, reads KAGVTQTPRYLIKTRGQQVTLSCSPISGHRSVSWYQQTPGQGLQFLFEYFSETQRNKGNFPGRFSGRQFSNSRSEMNVSTLELGDSALYLCACSPGHPSTDTQYFGPGTRLTVL.

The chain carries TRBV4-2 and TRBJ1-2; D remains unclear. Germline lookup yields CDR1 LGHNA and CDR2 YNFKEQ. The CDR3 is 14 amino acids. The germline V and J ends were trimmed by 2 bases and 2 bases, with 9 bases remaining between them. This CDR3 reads CASSQRLGNYGYTF. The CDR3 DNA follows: TGTGCCAGCAGCCAAAGGCTCGGGAACTATGGCTACACCTTC.

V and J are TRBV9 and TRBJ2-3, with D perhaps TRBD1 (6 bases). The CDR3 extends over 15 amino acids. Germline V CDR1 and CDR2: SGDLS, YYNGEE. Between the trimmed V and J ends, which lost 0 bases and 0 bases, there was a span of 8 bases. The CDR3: CASSVGGPSTDTQYF. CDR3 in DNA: TGTGCCAGCAGCGTAGGGGGGCCTAGCACAGATACGCAGTATTTT.

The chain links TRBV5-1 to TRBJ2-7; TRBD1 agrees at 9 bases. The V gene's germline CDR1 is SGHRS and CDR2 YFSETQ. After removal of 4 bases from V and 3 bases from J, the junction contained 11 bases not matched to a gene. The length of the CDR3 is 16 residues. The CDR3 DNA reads TGCGCCAGCAGCCCAGCACCGGGACAGGGTAACTACGAGCAGTACGTC. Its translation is CASSPAPGQGNYEQYV.